This T cell receptor beta chain was sequenced during a study of blood T cell repertoires in COVID-19. Original handling: Estimates of nucleated cell counts were drawn from the amplification of reference gene primers. Assay used: immunoSEQ multiplex PCR; TCRdb lists only in-frame clones, some missing. V, J and clone size derive from that table, while D and trimming were established from the DNA sequence. Seen here are about 440,000 clones, 75% to 90% observed once, and the top ten hold more than 4%. The origin of this receptor is a woman younger than 45 with acute or convalescent COVID-19. The sequenced sample was peripheral blood.

The CDR3 DNA is TGTGCCAGCAGCTTAAGCTCGGGACAGGGGAATTCACCCCTCCACTTT. Its translation is CASSLSSGQGNSPLHF. This chain links TRBV11-2 with TRBJ1-6; 10 bases are a match to TRBD1. From germline, CDR1 is SGHAT and CDR2 FQNNGV. V lost 2 bases, J lost 7 bases, and 5 bases stayed unmatched. The CDR3 has 16 residues.